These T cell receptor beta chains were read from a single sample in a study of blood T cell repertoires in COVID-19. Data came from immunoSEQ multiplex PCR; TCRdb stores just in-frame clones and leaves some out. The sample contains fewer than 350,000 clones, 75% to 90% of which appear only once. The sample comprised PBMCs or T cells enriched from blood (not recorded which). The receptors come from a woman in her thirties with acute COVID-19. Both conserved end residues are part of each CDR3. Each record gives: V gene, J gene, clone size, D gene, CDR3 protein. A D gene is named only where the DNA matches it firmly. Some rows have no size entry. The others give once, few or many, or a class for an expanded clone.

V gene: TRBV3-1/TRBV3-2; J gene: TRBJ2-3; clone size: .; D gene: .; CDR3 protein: CASTQGTRGTDTQYF
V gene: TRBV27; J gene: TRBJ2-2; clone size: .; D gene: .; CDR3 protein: CASSPTGSPGELFF
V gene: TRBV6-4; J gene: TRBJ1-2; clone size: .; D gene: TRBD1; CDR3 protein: CASSSGQGGDGYTF
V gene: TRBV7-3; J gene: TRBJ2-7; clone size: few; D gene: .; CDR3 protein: CASSSGGAADEQYF
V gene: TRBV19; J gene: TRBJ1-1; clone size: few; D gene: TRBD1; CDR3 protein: CASSIIGTGGGVPEAFF
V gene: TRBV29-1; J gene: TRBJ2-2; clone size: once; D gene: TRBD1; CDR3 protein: CSVLLRGRNTGELFF
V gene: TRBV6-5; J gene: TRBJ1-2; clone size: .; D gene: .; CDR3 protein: CASSQDREYGYTF
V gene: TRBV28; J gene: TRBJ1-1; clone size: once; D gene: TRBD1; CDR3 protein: CASSLTLQGATEAFF
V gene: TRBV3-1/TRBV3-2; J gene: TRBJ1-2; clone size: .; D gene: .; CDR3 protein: CASSQASDRSYTF
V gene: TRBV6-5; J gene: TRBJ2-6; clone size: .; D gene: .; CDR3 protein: CASSIQASGANVLTF
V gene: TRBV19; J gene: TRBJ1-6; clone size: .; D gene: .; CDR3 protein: CASSIDGQLSSPLHF
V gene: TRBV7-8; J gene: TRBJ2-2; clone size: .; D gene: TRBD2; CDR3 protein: CASSPRLAGDTGELFF
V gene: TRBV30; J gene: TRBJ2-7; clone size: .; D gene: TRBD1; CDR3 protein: CAWSGGQGDEQYF
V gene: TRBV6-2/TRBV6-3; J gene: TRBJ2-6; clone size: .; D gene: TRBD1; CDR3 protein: CASSYPGTGKSGANVLTF
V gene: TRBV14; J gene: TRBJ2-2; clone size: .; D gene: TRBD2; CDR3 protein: CASSQGGLVIGGELFF
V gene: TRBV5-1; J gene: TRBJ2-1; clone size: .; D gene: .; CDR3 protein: CASSLPRQDNEQFF
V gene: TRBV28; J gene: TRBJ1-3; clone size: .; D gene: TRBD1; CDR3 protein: CASSEEDRGSGNTIYF
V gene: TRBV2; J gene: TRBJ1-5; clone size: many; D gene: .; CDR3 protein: CASRLGSAGQPQHF
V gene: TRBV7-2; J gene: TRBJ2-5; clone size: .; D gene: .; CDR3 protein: CASSFYPGSTETQYF
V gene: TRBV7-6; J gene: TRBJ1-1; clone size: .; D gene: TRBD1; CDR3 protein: CASSSTGGSATEAFF
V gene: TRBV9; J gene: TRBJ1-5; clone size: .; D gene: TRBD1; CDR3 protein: CASSPTGGGNQPQHF
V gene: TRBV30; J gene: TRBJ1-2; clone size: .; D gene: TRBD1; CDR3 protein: CAWSVLTGGMFGYGYTF
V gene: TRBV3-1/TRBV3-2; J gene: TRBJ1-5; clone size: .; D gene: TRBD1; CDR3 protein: CASSLGDSDQPQHF
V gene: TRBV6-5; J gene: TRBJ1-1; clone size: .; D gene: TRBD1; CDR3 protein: CASSYTRQGNTEAFF
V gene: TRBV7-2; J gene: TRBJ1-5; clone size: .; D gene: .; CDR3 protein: CASSLVGGDSNQPQHF
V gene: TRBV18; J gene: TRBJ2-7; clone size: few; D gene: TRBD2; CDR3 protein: CASSRLPPGLAGGSEQYF
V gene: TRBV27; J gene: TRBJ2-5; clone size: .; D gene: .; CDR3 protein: CASSSQGRGQETQYF
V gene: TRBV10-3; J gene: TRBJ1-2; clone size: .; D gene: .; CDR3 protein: CAITADSSNYGYTF
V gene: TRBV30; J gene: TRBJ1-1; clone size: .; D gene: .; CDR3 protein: CAWMIGQPTEAFF
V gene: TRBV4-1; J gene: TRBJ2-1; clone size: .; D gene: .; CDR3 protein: CASSQDSGAINEQFF
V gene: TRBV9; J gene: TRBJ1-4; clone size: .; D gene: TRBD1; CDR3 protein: CASSGDSNEKLFF
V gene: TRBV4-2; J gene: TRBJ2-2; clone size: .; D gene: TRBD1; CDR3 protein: CASSRAGTGDTGELFF
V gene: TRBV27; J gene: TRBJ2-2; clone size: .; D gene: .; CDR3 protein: CASSYRENTGELFF
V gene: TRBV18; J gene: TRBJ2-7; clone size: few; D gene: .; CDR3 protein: CASSPPSSYEQYF
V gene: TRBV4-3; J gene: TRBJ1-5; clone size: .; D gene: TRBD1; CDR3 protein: CASSQDIKTGHRPQHF
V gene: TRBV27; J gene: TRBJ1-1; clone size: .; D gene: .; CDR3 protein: CASGRELDNTEAFF
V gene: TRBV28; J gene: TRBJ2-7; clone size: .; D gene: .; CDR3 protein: CASNRRDRSYEQYF
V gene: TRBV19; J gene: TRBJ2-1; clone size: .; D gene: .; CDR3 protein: CASSITASEYNEQFF
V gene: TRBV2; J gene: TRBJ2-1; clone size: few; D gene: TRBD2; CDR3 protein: CASKLAGYNEQFF
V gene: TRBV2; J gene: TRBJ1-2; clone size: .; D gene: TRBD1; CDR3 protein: CASLGTGQEGYTF
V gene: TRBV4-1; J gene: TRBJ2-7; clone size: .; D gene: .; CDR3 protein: CASSQAGLGGGEQYF
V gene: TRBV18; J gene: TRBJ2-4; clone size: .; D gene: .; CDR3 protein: CASSPMSHGENIQYF
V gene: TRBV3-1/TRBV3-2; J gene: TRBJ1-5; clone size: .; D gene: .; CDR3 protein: CASSQDTASRPQHF
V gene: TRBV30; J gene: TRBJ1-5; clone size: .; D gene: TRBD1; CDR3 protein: CAWSQGAGNQPQHF
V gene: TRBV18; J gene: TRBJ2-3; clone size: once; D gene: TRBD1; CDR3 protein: CASSPLQGITGTDTQYF
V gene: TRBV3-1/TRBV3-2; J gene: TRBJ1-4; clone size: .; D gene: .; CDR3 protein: CASSYGTYEKLFF
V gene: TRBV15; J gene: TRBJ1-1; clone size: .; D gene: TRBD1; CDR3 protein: CATSNRDSNTEAFF
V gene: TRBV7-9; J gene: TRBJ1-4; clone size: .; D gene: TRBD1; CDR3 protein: CASSPGQGNEKLFF
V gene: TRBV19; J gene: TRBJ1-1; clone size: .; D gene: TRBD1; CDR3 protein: CASSVTGTGVNTEAFF
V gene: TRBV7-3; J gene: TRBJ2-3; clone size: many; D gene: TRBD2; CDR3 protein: CASSSIVLAGATDTQYF
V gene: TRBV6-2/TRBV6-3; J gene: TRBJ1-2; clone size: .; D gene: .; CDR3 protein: CASSYLGSPEDYGYTF